This record looks at one T cell receptor (beta chain) sequence and its context. This sample is drawn from a study of T cells in Graves' hyperthyroidism and ophthalmopathy. Overall study: Peripheral blood collection took place at initial diagnosis, before any treatment.

The CDR3 loop spans 14 amino acids. After removal of 5 bases from V and 1 base from J, the junction contained 7 bases not matched to a gene. The V gene's germline CDR1 is DFQATT and CDR2 SNEGSKA (reference sequence). Amplification of TCR beta CDR3 regions was performed using RNA transcripts as template. The HTBI primer set drove a first-round RT-PCR of the TCR CDR3. TCRdb passed the multiplex PCR reads through MiXCR, listing each CDR3 protein once. The table records 730,000 or so distinct CDR3 sequences, around 20% of them present only once. The study enrolled patients aged 18 to 65 with newly diagnosed hyperthyroidism of under 2 months' duration. The source of the PBMCs was about 10 ml of fresh peripheral blood.

Source material: blood. The source is a woman in her 50s with Graves' hyperthyroidism that later progressed to Graves' ophthalmopathy. The chain uses TRBV20-1 and TRBJ1-1; TRBD1 agrees at 7 bases. The CDR3: CSAVKQGTNTEAFF. CDR3 nucleotide sequence: TGCAGTGCTGTAAAACAGGGGACGAACACTGAAGCTTTCTTT.